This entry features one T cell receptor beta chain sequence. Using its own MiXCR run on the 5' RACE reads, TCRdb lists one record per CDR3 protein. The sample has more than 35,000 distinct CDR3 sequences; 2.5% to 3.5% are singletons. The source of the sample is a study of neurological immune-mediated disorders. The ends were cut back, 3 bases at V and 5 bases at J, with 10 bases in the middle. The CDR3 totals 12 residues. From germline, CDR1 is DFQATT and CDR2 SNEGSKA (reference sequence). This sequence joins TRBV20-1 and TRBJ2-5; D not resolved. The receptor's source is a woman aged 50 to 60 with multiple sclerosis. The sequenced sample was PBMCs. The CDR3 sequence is CSASLPAETQYF. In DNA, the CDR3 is TGCAGTGCTAGTTTGCCTGCGGAGACCCAGTACTTC.